Here is one TCR beta chain with its context. The data stem from a study of early T cells in non-severe SARS-CoV-2 infection. About the study: Whole-blood bulk RNA, unsorted, was sequenced, and chains were unpaired.

Trimming stripped 5 bases from V and 4 bases from J, with 8 bases between. The CDR3 is made up of 12 amino acids. Germline loops: CDR1 SEHNR, CDR2 FQNEAQ (reference sequence). Individually, cDNA molecules had unique molecular identifiers attached to them. TCRdb used MiXCR to reprocess the 5' RACE reads, holding one entry per CDR3 protein. The table has about 73,000 distinct CDR3 sequences, roughly 13% seen once. Sequences were obtained from whole blood. This chain connects TRBV7-9 to TRBJ1-2; D might be TRBD1 (6 bases). This TCR derives from an adult who was a healthcare worker with PCR-confirmed SARS-CoV-2 infection or an uninfected control (not recorded which). The CDR3 DNA reads TGTGCCAGCAGCGGGGACATCTATGGCTACACCTTC. This codes for CASSGDIYGYTF.